This entry lists 10 T cell receptor beta chains sequenced from one sample in a study of T cell repertoires in cytomegalovirus infection. TCRdb called the reads again in MiXCR, with one record for every CDR3 protein. Among about 680,000 distinct CDR3 sequences, 20% to 25% were seen once, and the ten largest hold less than 10%. Sequencing used CD8+ T cells from PBMCs. These receptors were obtained from a human donor in good health (CMV status not recorded). Some clones in this sample may be carry-over from other donors' samples.

This clonotype was seen many times. This chain links TRBV6-2 or TRBV6-3 with TRBJ2-1; D may be TRBD1 or TRBD2 (6 bases each). Looked up from germline, CDR1 is MNHEY and CDR2 is SVGEGT. Trimming stripped 6 bases from V and 0 bases from J, with 24 bases between. The CDR3 has 19 amino acids. The CDR3 loop reads CASSQPEGGSTSSYNEQFF. CDR3 nucleotide sequence: TGTGCCAGCAGCCAGCCAGAGGGGGGATCCACCTCCTCCTACAATGAGCAGTTCTTC.

The chain links TRBV28 to TRBJ1-1, with 8 bases that match TRBD1. The CDR3 contains 14 residues. The V and J ends lost 5 bases and 11 bases, in that order; junction bases with no gene match: 13. Germline CDR1 is MDHEN and CDR2 is SYDVKM. CDR3 nucleotide sequence: TGTGCCAGCAGTGACGTGGACAGGGTGTACGGGGCTTTCTTT. Its translation is CASSDVDRVYGAFF.

Of note for this clonotype: It may be a read error: a sequence one base away is much more abundant. This chain connects TRBV5-6 to TRBJ2-1; D unclear. CDR3 length: 12 residues. The germline gives CDR1 SGHDT, CDR2 YYEEEE. Trimming left V 2 bases short and J 10 bases short, with 10 bases between. In DNA form, the CDR3 reads TGTGCCAGCAGCTTTTCCGTGCGGGAGCAGTTCTTC. Residues: CASSFSVREQFF.

The gene calls are TRBV7-9 and TRBJ2-7; D call uncertain. The V and J ends lost 1 base and 3 bases respectively, with 10 bases between them. This CDR3 is built from 14 residues. Germline values: CDR1 SEHNR, CDR2 FQNEAQ (reference sequence). The CDR3 here is CASSLVSSGYEQYF. The CDR3 DNA sequence: TGTGCCAGCAGCTTAGTTTCGTCCGGCTACGAGCAGTACTTC.

The rearrangement joins TRBV25-1 to TRBJ1-4, with 7 bases aligning to TRBD1. V shed 3 bases, J shed 4 bases, and the junction held 8 bases outside the gene matches. Germline V lookup: CDR1 MGHDK, CDR2 SYGVNS. The CDR3 totals 16 residues. Written as DNA, the CDR3 is TGTGCCAGCAGTGATCTCATGACAGGGCTTAATGAAAAACTGTTTTTT. Its protein is CASSDLMTGLNEKLFF.

The V and J genes are TRBV12-3 or TRBV12-4 and TRBJ2-1, with D maybe TRBD1 (6 bases). Trimming shortened V by 1 base and J by 10 bases, and 14 bases separated the two germline ends. The CDR3 runs to 14 residues. This CDR3 is CASSLGGRVHEQFF. Here the CDR3 DNA reads TGTGCCAGCAGTTTAGGGGGGCGGGTTCACGAGCAGTTCTTC.

V and J are TRBV28 and TRBJ1-4; TRBD1 aligns across 7 bases. Germline V gene lookup returns CDR1 MDHEN and CDR2 SYDVKM. V lost 6 bases and J lost 3; bases outside the gene matches: 10. The CDR3 is 16 amino acids. CDR3 nucleotide sequence: TGTGCCAGCAGCCTACCTCAGGGGACAGCTAATGAAAAACTGTTTTTT. The encoded protein is CASSLPQGTANEKLFF.

The chain recombines TRBV20-1 with TRBJ2-1, with D maybe TRBD2 (6 bases). The CDR3 has 15 residues. Germline assignment: CDR1 DFQATT and CDR2 SNEGSKA (reference sequence). V lost 1 base, J lost 4 bases, and 14 bases lay in between. CDR3 in DNA: TGCAGTGCTAGAGCGAGAACGGGGGTATACAATGAGCAGTTCTTC. Its protein product is CSARARTGVYNEQFF.

This chain uses TRBV20-1 with TRBJ2-5, with 7 bases lining up with TRBD2. Per the germline V gene, CDR1 is DFQATT and CDR2 is SNEGSKA (reference sequence). CDR3 length: 16 amino acids. V dropped 0 bases and J dropped 2; count of bases not matched to a gene: 9. CDR3 loop: CSARDWTGGTQETQYF. For the CDR3, the DNA is TGCAGTGCTAGAGATTGGACGGGGGGAACACAAGAGACCCAGTACTTC.

Remarks on this clonotype: Being one base from a much bigger clone, this may be a read error. J is TRBJ1-4 and V is TRBV7-6; D gene unclear. Germline-derived CDR1 and CDR2 are SGHVS and FNYEAQ. This CDR3 has 12 amino acids. For the CDR3, the DNA is TGTGCCAGCAGCTTAACGAGGGAAACACTGTTTTTT. This gives the protein CASSLTRETLFF.